The 17 T cell receptor beta chains below all came from one sample that was sequenced in a study of T cell responses to AZD1222 COVID-19 vaccine. Measured with immunoSEQ multiplex PCR; TCRdb has only the in-frame clones, and not every one. The sample records about 140,000 clones, about 92% being singletons. This specimen consisted of peripheral blood, obtained on day 0 of AZD1222 vaccination. The receptors originated from an adult in good health.

V gene TRBV5-1 combines with J gene TRBJ2-5; D uncertain. V was cut by 0 bases and J by 2 bases, with 14 bases left in between. Germline V lookup: CDR1 SGHRS, CDR2 YFSETQ. The CDR3 spans 16 residues. The DNA of the CDR3 is TGCGCCAGCAGCTTGGCCGGCGGCAGTACTCAAGAGACCCAGTACTTC. Translating it yields CASSLAGGSTQETQYF.

The chain uses TRBV28 and TRBJ1-1, with D uncertain. The germline V and J ends were trimmed by 4 bases and 1 base, with 4 bases remaining between them. Germline assignment: CDR1 MDHEN and CDR2 SYDVKM. The CDR3 length is 12 residues. Here the CDR3 reads CASSSANTEAFF. The CDR3, as DNA: TGTGCCAGCAGTTCTGCGAACACTGAAGCTTTCTTT.

This clone was counted between two and nine times. Other DNA variants within this sample encode the same CDR3. The chain links TRBV5-1 to TRBJ2-2; D unclear. This CDR3 has 13 residues. Trimming stripped 0 bases from V and 1 base from J, with 1 base between. The V gene's germline CDR1 is SGHRS and CDR2 YFSETQ. The CDR3 loop is CASSLGNTGELFF. As DNA, the CDR3 is TGCGCCAGCAGCTTGGGGAACACCGGGGAGCTGTTTTTT.

A few counts support this clone. The rearrangement joins TRBV5-8 to TRBJ1-1; a possible D gene is TRBD1 (5 bases). The ends were cut back, 5 bases at V and 3 bases at J, with 11 bases in the middle. Germline V gives CDR1 SGHTS, CDR2 YDEGEE. The CDR3 sequence is 13 residues long. CDR3 sequence: CASSQGWDTEAFF. CDR3 DNA: TGTGCCAGCAGTCAGGGATGGGACACTGAAGCTTTCTTT. Combining the CDR3 with reference TRBV5-8 and TRBJ1-1 gives the whole variable domain EAGVTQSPTHLIKTRGQQATLRCSPISGHTSVYWYQQALGLGLQFLLWYDEGEERNRGNFPPRFSGRQFPNYSSELNVNALELEDSALYLCASSQGWDTEAFFGQGTRLTVV.

In its sample, this clone was seen once. The chain recombines TRBV9 with TRBJ1-2; D unresolved. The germline V gene encodes CDR1 SGDLS and CDR2 YYNGEE. The CDR3 is 12 amino acids. V was shortened by 7 bases and J by 1 base, with 8 bases between the two germline ends. The CDR3 region has the DNA TGTGCCAGCCGCGGGCTTAACTATGGCTACACCTTC. Translating it yields CASRGLNYGYTF.

The chain joins TRBV6-4 to TRBJ1-2; 7 bases are shared with TRBD1. V gave up 2 bases and J gave up 7 bases; unmatched junction bases: 7. Germline values: CDR1 MRHNA, CDR2 SNTAGT. There are 14 residues in the CDR3. In nucleotides, the CDR3 is TGTGCCAGCAGTGACCCGTACAGGGGAGGTGGCTACACCTTC. This codes for CASSDPYRGGGYTF.

The table lists this clone with a count of one. The chain joins TRBV7-2 to TRBJ2-7, with D perhaps matching TRBD2 (6 bases). The CDR3 runs to 13 residues. The V end lost 5 bases, the J end lost 3 bases, and 11 bases lay between the germline ends. Germline assignment: CDR1 SGHTA and CDR2 FQGNSA. CDR3 protein: CASSGIAVYEQYF. The CDR3 DNA is TGTGCCAGCAGCGGGATAGCGGTCTACGAGCAGTACTTC.

The chain recombines TRBV27 with TRBJ2-7, with TRBD1 matching over 8 bases. The CDR3 covers 14 residues. Germline V gene sequence: CDR1 MNHEY, CDR2 SMNVEV (reference sequence). Trimming removed 4 bases from V and 3 bases from J; junction bases left unmatched: 5. DNA for the CDR3: TGTGCCAGCAGTTCTCGGACAGGGATCTACGAGCAGTACTTC. Amino acid sequence: CASSSRTGIYEQYF.

The chain carries TRBV9 and TRBJ1-2; the D gene is possibly TRBD1 (5 bases). In germline, CDR1 is SGDLS, CDR2 YYNGEE. Trimming cost V 4 bases and J 7 bases, with 11 bases left between them. The CDR3 totals 12 residues. DNA of the CDR3: TGTGCCAGCAGCACCCTCCAGGGTGGCTACACCTTC. Encoded protein: CASSTLQGGYTF.

The genes are TRBV7-6 and TRBJ2-7; D is uncertain. CDR3 length equals 13 residues. Germline CDR1 is SGHVS and CDR2 is FNYEAQ. V shed 4 bases and J shed 5 bases, with 12 bases lying between them. CDR3 protein: CASSSSEFHEQYF. For the CDR3, the DNA is TGTGCCAGCAGCTCCTCCGAGTTCCACGAGCAGTACTTC.

The chain employs TRBV30 and TRBJ1-2, with unresolved D. Germline V gene sequence: CDR1 GTSNPN, CDR2 SVGIG (reference sequence). There are 14 residues in the CDR3. The ends were cut back, 0 bases at V and 4 bases at J, with 12 bases in the middle. Written as DNA, the CDR3 is TGTGCCTGGAGTGTAAACGGGGTCGGCTATGGCTACACCTTC. It codes for CAWSVNGVGYGYTF.

The gene calls are TRBV6-4 and TRBJ1-2; a weak D match, TRBD1 (5 bases). The germline V gene has CDR1 MRHNA and CDR2 SNTAGT. The CDR3 runs to 13 residues. V lost 5 bases to trimming and J lost 2 bases, with 9 bases between them. The CDR3 loop reads CASSPRENYGYTF. The CDR3 DNA is TGTGCCAGCAGTCCCAGGGAAAACTATGGCTACACCTTC.

This chain joins TRBV28 and TRBJ2-1; TRBD2 agrees at 7 bases. Losses at the gene ends were 3 bases for V and 2 bases for J; bases not matched to a gene: 4. The CDR3 consists of 15 residues. Germline loops: CDR1 MDHEN, CDR2 SYDVKM. CDR3: CASSFVGRAYNEQFF. CDR3 nucleotides: TGTGCCAGCAGTTTTGTAGGGAGGGCCTACAATGAGCAGTTCTTC. Together with reference TRBV28 and TRBJ2-1, the CDR3 gives the full variable domain: DVKVTQSSRYLVKRTGEKVFLECVQDMDHENMFWYRQDPGLGLRLIYFSYDVKMKEKGDIPEGYSVSREKKERFSLILESASTNQTSMYLCASSFVGRAYNEQFFGPGTRLTVL.

This chain uses TRBV7-2 with TRBJ1-4; 7 positions agree with TRBD1. The V segment lost 3 bases and the J segment 7 bases; nucleotides outside the gene matches: 8. CDR1 and CDR2 from the germline V gene are SGHTA and FQGNSA. This CDR3 contains 15 residues. The CDR3 DNA follows: TGTGCCAGCAGCTTGTACGACAGGGTGGGTGAAAAACTGTTTTTT. It is translated as CASSLYDRVGEKLFF.

This chain joins TRBV10-1 and TRBJ1-1; D is ambiguous. The length of the CDR3 is 14 residues. From germline, CDR1 is WNHNN and CDR2 SYGVQD (reference sequence). V lost 3 bases and J lost 1, with 9 bases in between. As DNA, the CDR3 is TGCGCCAGCAGTGACGGGGATGGGAACACTGAAGCTTTCTTT. Its translation: CASSDGDGNTEAFF.

CDR3 in DNA: TGCAGCGCCTTTAGTTTGGCAGACTCTTTAGCTTTCTTT. Protein sequence: CSAFSLADSLAFF. The V gene is TRBV29-1, the J gene TRBJ1-1; D call uncertain. The V gene lost 7 bases and the J gene lost 10 bases, with 22 bases spanning the gap. The V gene's germline CDR1 is SQVTM and CDR2 ANQGSEA. The CDR3 spans 13 residues.

The chain links TRBV19 to TRBJ1-1; D is uncertain. The CDR3 runs 13 residues. The germline V gene has CDR1 LNHDA and CDR2 SQIVND (reference sequence). The V end was cut by 7 bases, the J end by 4 bases, with 13 bases between. This chain's CDR3 is CASKGRLGTEAFF. CDR3 sequence (DNA): TGTGCCAGTAAGGGTCGATTGGGCACTGAAGCTTTCTTT.